The 23 T cell receptor beta chains below all came from one sample that was sequenced in a study of cytomegalovirus exposure and HLA in healthy donors. This PCR relied on a set of 60 Vbeta primers and 13 Jbeta primers. Clones were sequenced by immunoSEQ multiplex PCR, and TCRdb holds only the in-frame ones, with some missing. The sample includes roughly 75,000 clones. The sequenced sample was PBMCs. The origin of the receptors is a man aged 35 to 55 in good health and CMV-seronegative.

The chain joins TRBV27 to TRBJ2-2, with 9 bases lining up with TRBD1. There are 17 residues in the CDR3. Trimming cost V 4 bases and J 6 bases; bases outside gene matches: 12. The germline CDR1 and CDR2 sequences are MNHEY and SMNVEV (reference sequence). CDR3 DNA sequence: TGTGCCAGCAGTTACCCTAGAGGACAGGGGTTTTCCGGGGAGCTGTTTTTT. It is translated as CASSYPRGQGFSGELFF.

The gene calls are TRBV7-2 and TRBJ2-1, with a weak D call TRBD2 (5 bases). V was cut by 1 base and J by 4 bases, with 8 bases left in between. This CDR3 is 14 amino acids long. Germline values: CDR1 SGHTA, CDR2 FQGNSA. The CDR3, as DNA: TGTGCCAGCAGCTTAGAGGCGGGTTACAATGAGCAGTTCTTC. Protein: CASSLEAGYNEQFF.

The chain recombines TRBV28 with TRBJ2-7, with D unclear. The CDR3 spans 11 residues. V was trimmed by 7 bases and J by 4 bases, leaving 8 bases between them. Germline CDR1 reads MDHEN; CDR2 reads SYDVKM. The CDR3 DNA follows: TGTGCCAGCAACTCCGGTTACGAGCAGTACTTC. Translating it yields CASNSGYEQYF.

The chain joins TRBV4-3 to TRBJ1-3; perhaps TRBD1 as D (5 bases). The CDR3 has 15 residues. V dropped 1 base and J dropped 1 base, with 8 bases sitting between them. Germline assignment: CDR1 LGHNA and CDR2 YSLEER. CDR3 nucleotide sequence: TGCGCCAGCAGCCAAGGGGGGGGTTCTGGAAACACCATATATTTT. This codes for CASSQGGGSGNTIYF.

This CDR3 is CASSILRESEQFF. DNA of the CDR3: TGTGCCAGTAGTATTCTTCGGGAGAGTGAGCAGTTCTTC. This rearrangement joins TRBV19 to TRBJ2-1, with D perhaps TRBD2 (6 bases). The CDR3 spans 13 residues. From germline, CDR1 is LNHDA and CDR2 SQIVND (reference sequence). V was clipped by 3 bases and J by 9 bases, with 12 bases between them.

This rearrangement joins TRBV19 to TRBJ2-3, with a tentative D call TRBD1 (6 bases). CDR3 length: 15 residues. Germline assignment: CDR1 LNHDA and CDR2 SQIVND (reference sequence). V dropped 5 bases and J dropped 5 bases, with 17 bases sitting between them. The CDR3: CASSLTGRAGDTQYF. For the CDR3, the DNA is TGTGCCAGTAGTCTGACAGGTCGTGCTGGAGATACGCAGTATTTT.

CDR3 nucleotide sequence: TGTGCCATCGGAGCTAGCGGGAGGGCAGTTCATGGGGAGCAGTTCTTC. Translated, it gives CAIGASGRAVHGEQFF. V and J are TRBV10-3 and TRBJ2-1; 12 nucleotides match TRBD2. CDR1 and CDR2 (germline): ENHRY, SYGVKD. This CDR3 region has 16 residues. With V trimmed by 8 bases and J by 10 bases, 15 bases remained unmatched.

The gene calls are TRBV11-2 and TRBJ2-3; 8 positions agree with TRBD1. With V trimmed by 1 base and J by 7 bases, 16 bases remained unmatched. Germline V gene sequence: CDR1 SGHAT, CDR2 FQNNGV. The CDR3 has 18 amino acids. The CDR3 here is CASSLAPGGSGLFNTQYF. For the CDR3, the DNA is TGTGCCAGCAGCTTAGCCCCAGGGGGCAGCGGGCTGTTCAATACGCAGTATTTT.

The rearrangement links TRBV2 to TRBJ1-2, with 9 bases lining up with TRBD1. Looked up from germline, CDR1 is SNHLY and CDR2 is FYNNEI. J lost 7 bases, V lost 6 bases, and 6 bases had no gene match. The CDR3 is made up of 13 amino acids. This CDR3 is CASSLTGGGGYTF. CDR3 sequence (DNA): TGTGCCAGCAGCCTAACAGGGGGCGGTGGCTACACCTTC. Filled out from reference TRBV2 and TRBJ1-2, the complete variable domain reads EPEVTQTPSHQVTQMGQEVILRCVPISNHLYFYWYRQILGQKVEFLVSFYNNEISEKSEIFDDQFSVERPDGSNFTLKIRSTKLEDSAMYFCASSLTGGGGYTFGSGTRLTVV.

The chain is built from TRBV27 and TRBJ2-7; 12 nucleotides match TRBD1. Losses at the gene ends were 5 bases for V and 2 bases for J; bases not matched to a gene: 4. The germline V gene encodes CDR1 MNHEY and CDR2 SMNVEV (reference sequence). The CDR3 totals 15 residues. The CDR3 DNA reads TGTGCCAGCAGTCTAGGGACAGGGGGCGCCTACGAGCAGTACTTC. Its translation is CASSLGTGGAYEQYF.

The chain combines TRBV5-1 with TRBJ2-7, with a tentative D call TRBD1 (6 bases). Germline-derived CDR1 and CDR2 are SGHRS and YFSETQ. This CDR3 is built from 13 residues. The V end lost 6 bases, the J end lost 0 bases, and 10 bases lay between the germline ends. This CDR3 is CASMGHSSYEQYF. CDR3 DNA: TGCGCCAGCATGGGACACAGCTCCTACGAGCAGTACTTC.

The V call is TRBV18, the J call TRBJ1-2, with D possibly TRBD1 on 6 matching bases. Germline-derived CDR1 and CDR2 are KGHSH and LQKENI. The CDR3 sequence is 14 residues long. V was pared by 3 bases and J by 0 bases, with 8 bases between. The CDR3 bases are TGTGCCAGCTCACCGGGACATGCTAACTATGGCTACACCTTC. This translates into CASSPGHANYGYTF. Full variable domain (outside the CDR3, taken from reference TRBV18 and TRBJ1-2): NAGVMQNPRHLVRRRGQEARLRCSPMKGHSHVYWYRQLPEEGLKFMVYLQKENIIDESGMPKERFSAEFPKEGPSILRIQQVVRGDSAAYFCASSPGHANYGYTFGSGTRLTVV.

The chain carries TRBV30 and TRBJ1-2, with 10 bases aligning to TRBD1. The germline V gene encodes CDR1 GTSNPN and CDR2 SVGIG (reference sequence). The CDR3 sequence is 15 residues long. The ends lost 2 bases at V and 2 bases at J; junction bases unmatched: 5. CDR3: CAWSWTGGSNYGYTF. The CDR3 coding sequence is TGTGCCTGGAGTTGGACAGGGGGTTCCAACTATGGCTACACCTTC.

This rearrangement joins TRBV6-1 to TRBJ1-6; 12 nucleotides align to TRBD1. The CDR3 sequence is 15 residues long. J lost 10 bases, V lost 7 bases, and 8 bases had no gene match. Germline CDR1 MNHNS, CDR2 SASEGT. The DNA for the CDR3 is TGTGCCAGCACTATTCAGGGACAGGGGGCCTCACCCCTCCACTTT. It translates to CASTIQGQGASPLHF.

The rearrangement joins TRBV14 to TRBJ1-4; D remains unclear. The CDR3 has 15 amino acids. V was shortened by 4 bases and J by 5 bases, with 14 bases between the two germline ends. Germline V lookup: CDR1 SGHDN, CDR2 FVKESK. CDR3 nucleotide sequence: TGTGCCAGCAGCCGAAGACCAGACACGAATGAAAAACTGTTTTTT. It translates to CASSRRPDTNEKLFF. Complete variable domain (other parts from reference TRBV14 and TRBJ1-4): EAGVTQFPSHSVIEKGQTVTLRCDPISGHDNLYWYRRVMGKEIKFLLHFVKESKQDESGMPNNRFLAERTGGTYSTLKVQPAELEDSGVYFCASSRRPDTNEKLFFGSGTQLSVL.

The V gene is TRBV10-3, the J gene TRBJ2-3, with 11 bases that match TRBD1. Germline CDR1 and CDR2: ENHRY and SYGVKD. The junction had 12 bases not matched to a gene; V was cut back by 5 bases and J by 5 bases. The CDR3 totals 17 residues. The CDR3 region has the DNA TGTGCCATCAGTACAACTGGGGACAGGGGGGGCGGAGATACGCAGTATTTT. Amino acids: CAISTTGDRGGGDTQYF.

The chain joins TRBV18 to TRBJ2-7, with 9 bases identical to TRBD1. CDR3 length: 18 amino acids. Trimming cost V 4 bases and J 0 bases; bases outside gene matches: 13. Germline CDR1 and CDR2: KGHSH and LQKENI. CDR3: CASSQGQGNGVSSYEQYF. As DNA, the CDR3 is TGTGCCAGCTCACAAGGACAGGGGAATGGAGTCTCCTCCTACGAGCAGTACTTC.

The chain couples TRBV27 to TRBJ1-1; 9 bases are a match to TRBD1. CDR1 is MNHEY, CDR2 SMNVEV, per germline (reference sequence). V lost 5 bases, J lost 5 bases, and 6 bases stayed unmatched. This CDR3 is 14 amino acids long. CDR3 sequence reads: CASSAWTGETEAFF. The DNA for the CDR3 is TGTGCCAGCAGTGCGTGGACAGGGGAGACTGAAGCTTTCTTT.

The chain is built from TRBV19 and TRBJ2-2, with 10 bases aligning to TRBD1. The CDR3 is 18 residues long. V lost 5 bases and J lost 6; bases outside the gene matches: 15. Germline V CDR1 and CDR2: LNHDA, SQIVND (reference sequence). This CDR3 is CASSLRLGQGYVAGELFF. The CDR3 DNA reads as TGTGCCAGTAGTTTACGGCTGGGACAGGGGTATGTGGCCGGGGAGCTGTTTTTT.

The V gene is TRBV5-4, the J gene TRBJ1-1, with D possibly matching TRBD1 (6 bases). Germline V gene data show CDR1 as SGHNT and CDR2 as YYREEE (reference sequence). V was cut by 4 bases and J by 0 bases, with 16 bases left in between. The CDR3 totals 16 residues. The DNA for the CDR3 is TGTGCCAGCAGCAGCCCGGACAGAACCCTGAACACTGAAGCTTTCTTT. It yields the protein CASSSPDRTLNTEAFF.

The V call is TRBV2, the J call TRBJ1-6, with D possibly TRBD1 on 5 matching bases. The V end lost 3 bases, the J end lost 9 bases, and 6 bases lay between the germline ends. Germline lookup yields CDR1 SNHLY and CDR2 FYNNEI. The CDR3 is made up of 12 amino acids. The CDR3 is CASSEGRSPLHF. CDR3 in DNA: TGTGCCAGCAGTGAGGGGCGTTCACCCCTCCACTTT. Together with reference TRBV2 and TRBJ1-6, the CDR3 gives the full variable domain: EPEVTQTPSHQVTQMGQEVILRCVPISNHLYFYWYRQILGQKVEFLVSFYNNEISEKSEIFDDQFSVERPDGSNFTLKIRSTKLEDSAMYFCASSEGRSPLHFGNGTRLTVT.

The CDR3 DNA reads TGTGCCAGCAGCCCCGGGACTAGCGGGCCCGTCTCCTACGAGCAGTACTTC. This translates into CASSPGTSGPVSYEQYF. The chain links TRBV7-6 to TRBJ2-7, with 12 bases fitting TRBD2. Trimming took 5 bases from V and 0 from J; bases not matched to a gene: 8. Germline lookup yields CDR1 SGHVS and CDR2 FNYEAQ. The CDR3 totals 17 residues.

The CDR3 spells CASSFQGGTGNTIYF. As DNA, the CDR3 is TGTGCCAGCAGCTTTCAGGGAGGGACTGGAAACACCATATATTTT. The chain has TRBV5-8 and TRBJ1-3, with TRBD1 as a possible D gene (5 bases). This CDR3 comprises 15 residues. Germline values: CDR1 SGHTS, CDR2 YDEGEE. V lost 2 bases to trimming and J lost 2 bases, with 11 bases between them.